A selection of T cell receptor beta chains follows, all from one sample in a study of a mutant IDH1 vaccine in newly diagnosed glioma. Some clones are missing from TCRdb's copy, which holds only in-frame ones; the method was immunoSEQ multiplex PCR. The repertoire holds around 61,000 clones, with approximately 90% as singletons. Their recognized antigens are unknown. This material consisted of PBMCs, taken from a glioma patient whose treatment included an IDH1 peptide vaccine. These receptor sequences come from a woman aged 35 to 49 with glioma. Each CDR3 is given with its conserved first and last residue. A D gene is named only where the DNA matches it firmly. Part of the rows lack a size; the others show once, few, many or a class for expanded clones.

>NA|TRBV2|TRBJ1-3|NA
TGTGCCAGCAGTCTAACAGCAAGGTCGAGCTCTGGAAACACCATATATTTT
CASSLTARSSSGNTIYF
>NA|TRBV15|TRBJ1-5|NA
TGTGCCACCAGCAGAGATCAGAGGGGGGGTCAGCCCCAGCATTTT
CATSRDQRGGQPQHF
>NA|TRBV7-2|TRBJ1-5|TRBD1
TGTGCCAGCAGAGAACAGGGGGCGGGCAATCAGCCCCAGCATTTT
CASREQGAGNQPQHF
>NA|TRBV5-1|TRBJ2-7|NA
TGCGCCAGCAGCGCTCCCGACAGCTACGAGCAGTACTTC
CASSAPDSYEQYF
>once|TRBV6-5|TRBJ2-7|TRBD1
TGTGCCAGCAGTTACCCGGGACAGGGTTCCTACGAGCAGTACTTC
CASSYPGQGSYEQYF
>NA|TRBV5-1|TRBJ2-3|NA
TGCGCCAGCAGCTTGGGGGGAGACACAGATACGCAGTATTTT
CASSLGGDTDTQYF
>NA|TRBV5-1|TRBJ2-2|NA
TGCGCCAGCCGCTTCGGGGCCGGGGAGCTGTTTTTT
CASRFGAGELFF
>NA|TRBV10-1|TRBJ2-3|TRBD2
TGCGCCAGCAGTGCGGGACTAGCGGGGACAGATACGCAGTATTTT
CASSAGLAGTDTQYF
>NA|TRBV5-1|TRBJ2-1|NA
TGCGCCAGCGCTCTAGGCAATGAGCAGTTCTTC
CASALGNEQFF
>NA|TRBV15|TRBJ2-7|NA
TGTGCCACCAGCAGAGATAGGATTGCCTACGAGCAGTACTTC
CATSRDRIAYEQYF
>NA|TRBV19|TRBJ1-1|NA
TGTGCCAGTAGTCAGGGGAGGAACACTGAAGCTTTCTTT
CASSQGRNTEAFF
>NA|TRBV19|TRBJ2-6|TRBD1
TGTGCCAGTAGGCCATATGGGGACAGCTCTGGGGCCAACGTCCTGACTTTC
CASRPYGDSSGANVLTF
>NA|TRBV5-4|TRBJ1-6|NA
TGTGCCAGCAGCTCCGAGGGAGTCTCCTATAATTCACCCCTCCACTTT
CASSSEGVSYNSPLHF
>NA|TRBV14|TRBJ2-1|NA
TGTGCCAGCAGCCAAGATCCAGGGAGAGGCTCCTACAATGAGCAGTTCTTC
CASSQDPGRGSYNEQFF
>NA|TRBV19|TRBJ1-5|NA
TGTGCCAGTAGTATTCAGGGGAGAGGTCAGCCCCAGCATTTT
CASSIQGRGQPQHF
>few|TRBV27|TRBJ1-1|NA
TGTGCCACCACAGCAGGGCAGGGACGCACTGAAGCTTTCTTT
CATTAGQGRTEAFF